This record covers a single T cell receptor beta chain. The target of this receptor is not known. Base qualities are not recorded, but no much larger clone differs from it by a single base. Sequences MNHEY (CDR1) and SMNVEV (CDR2) are obtained from the germline V gene (reference sequence). Reading from cysteine to phenylalanine, the CDR3 counts 13 amino acids. Only the CDR3 portion is preserved as DNA: 39 bases, with reading frame beginning at the first base. Trimming removed 5 bases from V and 4 bases from J, leaving 12 bases between the germline ends. The library was made by the immunoSEQ multiplex PCR assay. For the multiplex PCR, a mixture combining 60 forward primers for TCR Vbeta segments and 13 reverse primers for TCR Jbeta segments was used. The CDR3 region of rearranged TCR beta genes was amplified from genomic DNA with a multiplex PCR assay. The Illumina HiSeq System was used to sequence the amplified TCR beta libraries as 87-base-pair reads. The published analysis was carried out like this. In a later analysis, tens of millions of unique TCR beta chains were counted across the 690 or so repertoires, and around 10 million of these chains were shared by at least two donors. Raw reads were error-corrected and collapsed into unique sequences with a nearest-neighbor algorithm that merged closely related sequences to remove PCR and sequencing errors. V, D and J gene segments were assigned by aligning CDR3 sequences to IMGT reference sequences. For a sequence to be retained, a match of at least six nucleotides was required to both a V gene segment and a J gene segment. A rearrangement counted as productive if the CDR3 had no stop codons and remained in frame with V and J, and every other rearrangement counted as non-productive. Following IMGT convention, CDR3 was defined as the stretch from the second conserved V-encoded cysteine to the conserved J-encoded phenylalanine. Sequences without an unambiguous match to a single V gene segment were excluded from the earlier analysis of several hundred of the donors. An earlier analysis of fewer than 750 of the donors called V segments functional above 56.7% productive rearrangements and segregating when the between-donor standard deviation exceeded 5%. To diagnose cytomegalovirus status from the catalog of TCR beta chain sequences, a statistical classification framework was built. In a later analysis, V and J genes were assigned by comparing TCR nucleotide sequences against IMGT/GENE-DB human TR gene sequences. Using the TCRdist pipeline, a later analysis assigned CDR3 sequences along with most-parsimonious VDJ recombination scenarios. In a later analysis, every TCR beta chain was defined by the combination of its CDR3 amino acid sequence and its V-gene family, and reads without a unique V-gene family were dropped. In a later analysis, 500 to 700 highly shared, low-generation-probability nucleotide sequences were removed to address suspected cross-contamination and a sequencing artifact. In a later analysis, a clonal expansion index was calculated for each public chain from normalized within-repertoire ranks of inferred template counts. In a later analysis, generation probabilities were computed with a VDJ recombination model fitted to out-of-frame rearrangements, and the resulting probabilities were checked against IGoR. A later analysis scored TCR-TCR, TCR-HLA and TCR-CMV co-occurrence with hypergeometric tests, applying a repertoire-size bias correction to TCR pairs. In a later analysis, false discovery rates were estimated by permuting HLA or CMV assignments 20 times. In a later analysis, co-occurring TCRs were grouped using DBSCAN, with TCRdist sequence similarity added in when clustering inside HLA-allele-positive subsets. For co-occurrence clustering, repertoires with fewer than 30,000 or more than 120,000 public chains were excluded, along with five repertoires with anomalous nucleotide sharing. Held by TCRdb, this immuneACCESS table contains in-frame sequences only and omits some clones. Under half of the omission traces to an unresolved V gene where checked; the cause of the rest is unknown. The V and J calls and clone size are taken from that table; D and trimming were inferred from the DNA. The sample table lists under 150,000 clones, about four fifths of them with a count of one. The ten biggest clones cover around 11% of the sample.

This sample was included in a study of cytomegalovirus exposure and HLA in healthy donors (TCRdb year 2017). Turning to the overall study: In an earlier analysis of 587 of the donors, 276 Gb of sequence data and approximately 120 million unique TCR beta sequences from 150 million to 200 million T cells were reported. Four to six DR-DQ haplotypes were handled as single units for association and clustering, since linkage in the cohort was strong. The study aimed to test whether signatures of past pathogen exposure could be identified by cataloging public T cell receptors. Alongside the repertoire data, information on donor age, sex, ethnicity and CMV serostatus was compiled. Of the roughly 400 genotyped donors, 70% to 90% were placed in the genetic ancestry cluster associated with self-reported Caucasian donors. Roughly 300 gigabases of sequencing data and roughly 81 million unique TCR sequences made up an early release that covered roughly 670 HLA-typed donors. A later analysis re-analyzed previously published TCR beta repertoires from 660 or so donors and added high-resolution HLA genotyping to study TCR occurrence patterns. A later genetic analysis took genome-wide SNP genotypes for about 65% of the 666 donors and used that subset as a discovery cohort. Along with the approximately 700-subject first cohort, a separate validation cohort of approximately 110 different subjects was used. High-throughput TCR immunosequencing, statistical association of individual TCRs with disease status, and machine learning were combined to predict cytomegalovirus infection status. Every discovery cohort repertoire had been produced on one sequencing platform. Using immunosequencing, the study profiled T cell repertoires from about 650 subjects and related those repertoires to cytomegalovirus serostatus. To decide whether each TCR beta V gene segment behaved as functional or pseudogenic, an earlier analysis of some 580 of the donors relied on high-throughput TCR beta sequencing. Across some 400 genotyped donors of the cohort, an average of roughly 250,000 unique TCR beta nucleotide sequences per donor were sequenced, and approximately 17% of those sequences were non-productive. HLA typing included class I and class II loci at four-digit resolution. Rather than using new phenotypic data, the later analysis identified candidate immune exposures from TCR beta sequences and from how often those sequences occurred across donors. The number of donors typed differed by locus, with 629-630 for A, B, C, DRB1 and DQB1, roughly 550 for DQA1, 600 to 610 for DPA1, and around 460 for DPB1.

In total, 500 to 700 healthy bone marrow donors made up the cohort. At the time of sampling, every cohort member was nominally healthy, though immune exposures that went unrecorded were likely present. The donor was CMV seropositive and belonged to the group of some 290 seropositive cohort members. Each donor provided a peripheral blood sample, and peripheral blood mononuclear cells were used for TCR beta sequencing. Genomic DNA extraction from the blood cell samples was performed with the Qiagen DNeasy Blood Extraction Kit. Overall study outcomes, separate from this receptor: The earlier analysis of fewer than 750 of the donors excluded some 15 rarely observed V segments, including chromosome 9 orphons, because counts were too low. In the study, approximately 160 TCR beta chains were listed as associated with cytomegalovirus. Specific HLA alleles were associated with around 18,000 TCR beta sequences at a false discovery rate of 0.05 in a later analysis. Only TCR beta chains were sequenced in this cohort, and the absence of alpha or paired-chain data limited detectable features. Roughly uniform sequencing depth across donors was assumed in presence/absence analyses, although this assumption may not hold. In vitro tests confirmed that a few of the cytomegalovirus-associated TCR beta chains recognize cytomegalovirus antigens. The authors suggested that the approach could potentially be generalized to other disease states and immunological phenotypes. Linkage disequilibrium might explain the correlated functional status among segregating V segments, but an unknown experimental factor could not be excluded. In both the original and validation cohorts, the classifier was reported to diagnose cytomegalovirus status with high specificity and sensitivity. A later analysis found that HLA-associated TCR beta chains were more clonally expanded and had lower generation probabilities than equally common non-associated chains. Most TCR sequences were observed very rarely across donors, whereas some public TCRs were present in many individuals. A further reported finding was that TCR beta sequences accurately predicted the HLA-A and HLA-B alleles for most subjects in the first cohort. The 87-base-pair reads could not distinguish some IMGT-functional V segments, including TRBV6-2 and TRBV6-3, so those segments were excluded. Compared with the roughly 670-donor mean, donors in an Asian-associated ancestry cluster had fewer N-insertions in productive TCRs, according to a later genetic analysis. A later analysis reported that several top co-occurrence clusters appeared linked to parvovirus B19, influenza, CMV and Epstein-Barr virus. A later genetic analysis associated a missense DCLRE1C variant with V-gene and J-gene trimming of TCR beta chains, and an independent cohort replicated the association. When HLA alleles, especially DR and DQ, strongly co-occurred, TCR associations were difficult to assign to individual alleles. Because HLA typing was missing for some donors at each locus, association tests included only the typed subset. A later analysis found that most CMV-associated TCR beta chains appeared HLA-restricted, with HLA associations seemingly driven largely by CMV exposure. In an earlier analysis of approximately 590 of the donors, most TCR beta V segments were observed in productive rearrangements about 90% or about 30% of the time, broadly matching IMGT annotations. A later analysis found that TCR association rates varied across HLA loci, with DRB1 alleles showing the most associated TCRs and HLA-C alleles the fewest. The sequencing pipeline was judged likely to have produced a cluster of highly shared sequence variants as a technical artifact. Immune exposure information for the cohort was limited to CMV serostatus.

The sequencing input was PBMCs. The chain couples TRBV27 to TRBJ2-7; TRBD2 might be the D gene, on 5 matching bases. The receptor was isolated from a male donor in good health and CMV-seropositive. The DNA sequence reads TGTGCCAGCAGTCTGACGCGAGGGTACGAGCAGTACTTC. Protein translation: CASSLTRGYEQYF.